This T cell receptor beta chain was recovered during a study of monozygotic twins with inflammatory bowel disease. Whole blood served as the source of total RNA, and no T cell sorting took place. Germline V gives CDR1 DFQATT, CDR2 SNEGSKA (reference sequence). The CDR3 is 14 residues long. Researchers put TCRalpha and TCRbeta cDNA through two nested PCRs lasting 16 and 9 cycles. TCRdb reprocessed the 5' RACE reads and stores each CDR3 protein as one record, lacking DNA. This repertoire includes roughly 140,000 distinct CDR3 sequences. This sequence was found in a human donor with ulcerative colitis or Crohn's disease, or a healthy co-twin of an affected twin (not recorded which). Sample: blood. This chain uses TRBV20-1 with TRBJ2-3; there is no DNA to check the TCRdb D call of TRBD1. The chain's CDR3 is CSAPRPPEGDTQYF.